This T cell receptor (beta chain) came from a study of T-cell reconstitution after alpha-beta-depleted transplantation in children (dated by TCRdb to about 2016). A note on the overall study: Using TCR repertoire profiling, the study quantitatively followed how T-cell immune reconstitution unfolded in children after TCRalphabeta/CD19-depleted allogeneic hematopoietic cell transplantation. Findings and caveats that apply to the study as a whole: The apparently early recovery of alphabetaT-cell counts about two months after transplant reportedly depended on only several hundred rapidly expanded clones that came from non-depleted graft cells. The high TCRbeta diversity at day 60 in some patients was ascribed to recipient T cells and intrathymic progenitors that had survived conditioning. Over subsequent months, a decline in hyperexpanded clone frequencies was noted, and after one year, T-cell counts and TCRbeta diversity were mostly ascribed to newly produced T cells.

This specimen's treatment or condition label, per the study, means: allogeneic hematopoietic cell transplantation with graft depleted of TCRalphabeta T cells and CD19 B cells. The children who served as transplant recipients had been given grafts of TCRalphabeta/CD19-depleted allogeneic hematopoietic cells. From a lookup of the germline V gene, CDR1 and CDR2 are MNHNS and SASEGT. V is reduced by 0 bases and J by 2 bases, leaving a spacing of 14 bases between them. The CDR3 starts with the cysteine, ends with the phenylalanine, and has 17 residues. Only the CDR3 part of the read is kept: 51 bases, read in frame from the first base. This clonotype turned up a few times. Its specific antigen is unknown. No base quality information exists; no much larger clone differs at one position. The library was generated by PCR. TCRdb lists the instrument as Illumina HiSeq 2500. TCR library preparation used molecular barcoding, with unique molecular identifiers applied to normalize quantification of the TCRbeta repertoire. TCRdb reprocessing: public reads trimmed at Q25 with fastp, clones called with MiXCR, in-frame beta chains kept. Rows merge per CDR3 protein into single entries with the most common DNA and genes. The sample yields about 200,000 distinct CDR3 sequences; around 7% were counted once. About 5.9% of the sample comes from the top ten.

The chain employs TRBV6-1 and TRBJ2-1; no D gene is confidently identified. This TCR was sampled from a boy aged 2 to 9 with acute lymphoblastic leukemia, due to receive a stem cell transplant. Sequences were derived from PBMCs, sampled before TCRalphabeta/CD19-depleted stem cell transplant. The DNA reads TGTGCCAGCAGTGAAGCGCCGCAAAGTAGACCCTACAATGAGCAGTTCTTC. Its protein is CASSEAPQSRPYNEQFF.